Following are 30 T cell receptor beta chains from one sample sequenced in a study of shared T cell receptors in the human thymus. Clones were read by immunoSEQ multiplex PCR, and TCRdb kept only the in-frame ones, dropping some. The repertoire consists of roughly 710,000 clones, with approximately 83% occurring once and the leading ten covering more than 0.008%. These data were also reused for a study on human thymus T cells.

Material: thymocytes. These receptors all stem from a girl under two years old with a congenital heart defect.

CDR3 sequence: CASSLTGETTEAFF. CDR3 sequence (DNA): TGTGCCAGCTCACTCACAGGGGAAACCACTGAAGCTTTCTTT. V and J are TRBV18 and TRBJ1-1; TRBD1 matches 7 bases. From germline, CDR1 is KGHSH and CDR2 LQKENI. After removal of 4 bases from V and 4 bases from J, the junction contained 6 bases not matched to a gene. The CDR3 consists of 14 residues.

On this clone itself: One junction end does not reproduce the germline sequence, and a read error may be involved. This chain links TRBV5-1 with TRBJ1-2; 8 bases line up with TRBD1. Germline CDR1 is SGHRS and CDR2 is YFSETQ. CDR3 length: 15 residues. The CDR3 is CDSSLAQGADYGYTF. CDR3 coding DNA: TGCGACAGCAGCTTGGCCCAGGGGGCGGACTATGGCTACACCTTC.

V usage is TRBV29-1 and J usage is TRBJ1-1; 7 bases map to TRBD1. The ends lost 2 bases at V and 11 bases at J; junction bases unmatched: 11. Germline loops: CDR1 SQVTM, CDR2 ANQGSEA. The CDR3 has 13 residues. The CDR3 DNA is TGCAGCGTTGAAAGGGAGTACAGGGGTCCCGCTTTCTTT. This encodes CSVEREYRGPAFF.

J is TRBJ1-1 and V is TRBV19; D gene uncertain. Trimming removed 7 bases at V and 3 bases at J, with 12 bases between. CDR1 LNHDA and CDR2 SQIVND come from the germline V gene (reference sequence). The length of the CDR3 is 13 residues. CDR3 nucleotide sequence: TGTGCCAGTACCCGACTTGAGGACACTGAAGCTTTCTTT. Translated, it gives CASTRLEDTEAFF.

The chain joins TRBV7-6 to TRBJ2-3, with 10 bases aligning to TRBD2. The CDR3 totals 18 residues. Germline values: CDR1 SGHVS, CDR2 FNYEAQ. With V trimmed by 3 bases and J by 5 bases, 14 bases remained unmatched. The CDR3 region is CASSFPPYLAGGKDTQYF. The CDR3 nucleotides are TGTGCCAGCAGCTTTCCCCCTTACTTAGCGGGGGGAAAAGATACGCAGTATTTT.

This chain joins TRBV19 and TRBJ1-6; tentative D call: TRBD1 (5 bases). This CDR3 is built from 19 residues. Per germline, CDR1 LNHDA and CDR2 SQIVND (reference sequence). Trimming stripped 3 bases from V and 7 bases from J, with 25 bases between. This chain's CDR3 is CASSMFYRQSLFGNSPLHF. For the CDR3, the DNA is TGTGCCAGTAGTATGTTCTATAGACAGTCCTTGTTCGGGAATTCACCCCTCCACTTT.

This chain joins TRBV7-9 and TRBJ1-1; TRBD1 matches 10 bases. Losses at the gene ends were 5 bases for V and 3 bases for J; bases not matched to a gene: 6. This CDR3 is 15 amino acids long. CDR1 and CDR2 from the germline V gene are SEHNR and FQNEAQ (reference sequence). DNA of the CDR3: TGTGCCAGCAGCACCATGACAGGGGGCCACACTGAAGCTTTCTTT. Protein: CASSTMTGGHTEAFF.

This rearrangement joins TRBV9 to TRBJ1-4, with D possibly matching TRBD1 (5 bases). With 4 bases removed from V and 6 bases from J, the gap between germline ends came to 25 bases. Germline loops: CDR1 SGDLS, CDR2 YYNGEE. There are 18 residues in the CDR3. CDR3 sequence reads: CASSPKASPGLGYEKLFF. The CDR3 region has the DNA TGTGCCAGCAGCCCCAAGGCCAGTCCAGGGCTAGGATATGAAAAACTGTTTTTT.

The chain carries TRBV9 and TRBJ2-7, with TRBD2 identical over 8 bases. CDR3 size: 19 residues. Germline assignment: CDR1 SGDLS and CDR2 YYNGEE. Trimming at V came to 4 bases and at J to 2 bases, leaving 20 bases not matched to a gene. CDR3 sequence reads: CASSPNKGTGTRGTYEQYF. CDR3 nucleotide sequence: TGTGCCAGCAGCCCTAATAAGGGGACCGGGACTAGAGGTACCTACGAGCAGTACTTC.

V and J are TRBV27 and TRBJ2-7, with 7 bases fitting TRBD1. This CDR3 has 17 residues. Trimming took 3 bases from V and 2 from J; bases not matched to a gene: 13. CDR1 MNHEY and CDR2 SMNVEV come from the germline V gene (reference sequence). CDR3 nucleotides: TGTGCCAGCAGTTTCCATCCCCCCGACAGGGCGGCCTACGAGCAGTACTTC. Translated, it gives CASSFHPPDRAAYEQYF.

The chain carries TRBV4-2 and TRBJ1-2, with 12 positions matching TRBD1. J was trimmed by 6 bases and V by 0 bases; bases with no gene match: 8. This CDR3 is 17 amino acids long. Germline CDR1 is LGHNA and CDR2 is YNFKEQ. The CDR3 sequence is CASSQDPGGQGANGYTF. The CDR3 DNA is TGTGCCAGCAGCCAAGATCCGGGGGGACAGGGGGCGAATGGCTACACCTTC.

The chain has TRBV4-3 and TRBJ1-6, with no clear D. CDR1 is LGHNA and CDR2 is YSLEER in the germline V gene. Trimming shortened V by 1 base and J by 8 bases, and 12 bases separated the two germline ends. The CDR3 extends over 15 amino acids. The CDR3, as DNA: TGCGCCAGCAGCCAAGGTCGGTCTGCCGATTCACCCCTCCACTTT. It is translated as CASSQGRSADSPLHF.

The CDR3 DNA is TGTGCCAGCAGCGGGGACAGGGGCGGGCGCACCGGGGAGCTGTTTTTT. Protein product: CASSGDRGGRTGELFF. V and J are TRBV7-2 and TRBJ2-2; 10 nucleotides line up with TRBD1. V shed 5 bases and J 4 bases; nucleotides not matched to a gene: 7. Germline CDR1 and CDR2: SGHTA and FQGNSA. This CDR3 region has 16 residues. The full variable domain, rest sourced from reference TRBV7-2 and TRBJ2-2, is GAGVSQSPSNKVTEKGKDVELRCDPISGHTALYWYRQSLGQGLEFLIYFQGNSAPDKSGLPSDRFSAERTGGSVSTLTIQRTQQEDSAVYLCASSGDRGGRTGELFFGEGSRLTVL.

In its sample, this clone was seen a few times. The rearrangement uses TRBV5-6 and TRBJ2-6, with D possibly TRBD1 on 6 matching bases. Trimming pared 3 bases from V and 0 bases from J, leaving 10 bases between. Germline V gene data show CDR1 as SGHDT and CDR2 as YYEEEE. This CDR3 contains 16 residues. CDR3 coding DNA: TGTGCCAGCAGCTCAGACAGGCCCTCTGGGGCCAACGTCCTGACTTTC. It codes for CASSSDRPSGANVLTF.

CDR3 bases: TGTGCCAGCAGCCACAGGGGTTTGGTCTATGGCTACACCTTC. It translates to CASSHRGLVYGYTF. The chain is built from TRBV28 and TRBJ1-2; the match to TRBD1 covers 7 bases. CDR3 length: 14 residues. Germline CDR1 and CDR2: MDHEN and SYDVKM. Losses at the gene ends were 6 bases for V and 4 bases for J; bases not matched to a gene: 8.

V gene TRBV6-6 combines with J gene TRBJ1-2; 7 bases align to TRBD1. The germline CDR1 and CDR2 sequences are MNHNY and SVGAGI (reference sequence). This CDR3 contains 16 residues. V shed 5 bases, J shed 1 base, and the junction held 10 bases outside the gene matches. The CDR3 reads CASSQKTDRINYGYTF. The CDR3, as DNA: TGTGCCAGCAGTCAAAAAACGGACAGGATTAACTATGGCTACACCTTC.

The V call is TRBV11-2, the J call TRBJ1-3, with D perhaps matching TRBD1 (6 bases). V was pared by 6 bases and J by 4 bases, with 16 bases between. The CDR3 runs to 15 residues. Germline V gives CDR1 SGHAT, CDR2 FQNNGV. The CDR3: CASRSQGSGGNTIYF. The CDR3 nucleotides are TGTGCCAGCAGATCGCAGGGGTCGGGGGGAAACACCATATATTTT.

This chain links TRBV5-1 with TRBJ1-6; D is possibly TRBD1 (5 bases). The CDR3 totals 15 residues. Germline-derived CDR1 and CDR2 are SGHRS and YFSETQ. Trimming shortened V by 0 bases and J by 7 bases, and 11 bases separated the two germline ends. The CDR3 nucleotides are TGCGCCAGCAGCTTGGATCGCAGGGCGAATTCACCCCTCCACTTT. Translated: CASSLDRRANSPLHF. The whole variable domain, filled in from reference TRBV5-1 and TRBJ1-6, reads KAGVTQTPRYLIKTRGQQVTLSCSPISGHRSVSWYQQTPGQGLQFLFEYFSETQRNKGNFPGRFSGRQFSNSRSEMNVSTLELGDSALYLCASSLDRRANSPLHFGNGTRLTVT.

The chain uses TRBV4-3 and TRBJ2-7; D perhaps matches TRBD2 (5 bases). Germline CDR1 is LGHNA and CDR2 is YSLEER. The CDR3 extends over 15 amino acids. The ends were cut back, 2 bases at V and 3 bases at J, with 14 bases in the middle. DNA of the CDR3: TGCGCCAGCAGCCAACGGACTGGTATGGACTACGAGCAGTACTTC. Encoded protein: CASSQRTGMDYEQYF.

This sequence joins TRBV10-3 and TRBJ1-6; perhaps TRBD1 as D (5 bases). Per the germline V gene, CDR1 is ENHRY and CDR2 is SYGVKD. Trimming took 11 bases from V and 5 from J, leaving 13 bases between them. This CDR3 comprises 13 residues. As DNA, the CDR3 is TGTGCCTCCAGGGCGGACCATAATTCACCCCTCCACTTT. As protein: CASRADHNSPLHF.

This chain joins TRBV5-5 and TRBJ1-5; 9 bases map to TRBD1. The CDR3 is made up of 14 amino acids. From germline, CDR1 is SGHKS and CDR2 YYEKEE (reference sequence). With V trimmed by 2 bases and J by 7 bases, 4 bases remained unmatched. The CDR3 protein is CASSLGTGKQPQHF. The CDR3 region has the DNA TGTGCCAGCAGCTTAGGGACAGGGAAACAGCCCCAGCATTTT. Combining the CDR3 with reference TRBV5-5 and TRBJ1-5 gives the whole variable domain DAGVTQSPTHLIKTRGQQVTLRCSPISGHKSVSWYQQVLGQGPQFIFQYYEKEERGRGNFPDRFSARQFPNYSSELNVNALLLGDSALYLCASSLGTGKQPQHFGDGTRLSIL.

This clone was detected only once. This rearrangement joins TRBV7-2 to TRBJ2-5, with a weak D call TRBD1 (5 bases). The CDR3 runs to 15 residues. The V gene's germline CDR1 is SGHTA and CDR2 FQGNSA. Trimming removed 5 bases from V and 5 bases from J, with 18 bases in between. CDR3 region: CASSPRVTHWETQYF. The CDR3, as DNA: TGTGCCAGCAGCCCCAGGGTCACCCACTGGGAGACCCAGTACTTC.

This chain connects TRBV10-3 to TRBJ2-3; no reliable D call. Trimming took 8 bases from V and 6 from J, leaving 18 bases between them. The CDR3 extends over 14 amino acids. Looked up from germline, CDR1 is ENHRY and CDR2 is SYGVKD. The CDR3 bases are TGTGCCATCGCGGTAGTAGGTAGAGGCGATACGCAGTATTTT. Translation: CAIAVVGRGDTQYF.

The sample holds one count of this clone. V is TRBV5-1 and J is TRBJ2-5, with 7 bases fitting TRBD2. The DNA end lines up better with TRBJ2-7; the J call may be wrong. The CDR3 is 14 residues long. The V gene's germline CDR1 is SGHRS and CDR2 YFSETQ. This CDR3 is CASSLERGAYEQYF. CDR3 coding DNA: TGCGCCAGCAGCTTGGAGCGGGGAGCCTACGAGCAGTACTTC.

The V and J genes are TRBV11-2 and TRBJ2-5, with D perhaps matching TRBD2 (6 bases). V lost 0 bases and J lost 0, with 17 bases in between. The CDR3 is 18 amino acids. Looked up from germline, CDR1 is SGHAT and CDR2 is FQNNGV. The CDR3 loop is CASSLERSNRGNQETQYF. In DNA, the CDR3 is TGTGCCAGCAGCTTAGAAAGATCTAACCGGGGGAACCAAGAGACCCAGTACTTC.

The chain has TRBV7-2 and TRBJ1-5; TRBD1 agrees at 9 bases. Germline CDR1 SGHTA, CDR2 FQGNSA. Trimming took 5 bases from V and 6 from J; bases not matched to a gene: 11. This CDR3 is built from 16 residues. CDR3 in amino acids: CASSPWGWTGAQPQHF. The CDR3 nucleotides read TGTGCCAGCAGCCCCTGGGGTTGGACAGGGGCTCAGCCCCAGCATTTT. Complete variable domain (other parts from reference TRBV7-2 and TRBJ1-5): GAGVSQSPSNKVTEKGKDVELRCDPISGHTALYWYRQSLGQGLEFLIYFQGNSAPDKSGLPSDRFSAERTGGSVSTLTIQRTQQEDSAVYLCASSPWGWTGAQPQHFGDGTRLSIL.

This chain uses TRBV7-9 with TRBJ1-5; D is undetermined. The germline V and J ends were trimmed by 0 bases and 3 bases, with 9 bases remaining between them. Germline loops: CDR1 SEHNR, CDR2 FQNEAQ (reference sequence). The CDR3 runs 15 residues. As DNA, the CDR3 is TGTGCCAGCAGCTTAGCGAACGGTTACAATCAGCCCCAGCATTTT. It encodes CASSLANGYNQPQHF.

This chain connects TRBV5-1 to TRBJ1-1, with D perhaps matching TRBD1 (5 bases). Trimming pared 0 bases from V and 1 base from J, leaving 13 bases between. This CDR3 has 16 residues. CDR1 is SGHRS, CDR2 YFSETQ, per germline. As DNA, the CDR3 is TGCGCCAGCAGCTTGGGGCCTGCCAGGGAGAACACTGAAGCTTTCTTT. Translated: CASSLGPARENTEAFF.

The chain links TRBV7-2 to TRBJ1-1, with 8 bases fitting TRBD1. Per germline, CDR1 SGHTA and CDR2 FQGNSA. J gave up 1 base and V 5 bases, and 6 bases lay outside the gene matches. The length of the CDR3 is 15 residues. The CDR3 coding sequence is TGTGCCAGCAGCCCGATCGGACAGGGGAACACTGAAGCTTTCTTT. Translating it yields CASSPIGQGNTEAFF.

The gene calls are TRBV5-6 and TRBJ1-5, with 11 bases matching TRBD1. J gave up 6 bases and V 3 bases, and 2 bases lay outside the gene matches. The germline gives CDR1 SGHDT, CDR2 YYEEEE. The CDR3 spans 14 residues. The CDR3 nucleotides are TGTGCCAGCAGCTATGGGACAGGGGGTCAGCCCCAGCATTTT. As protein: CASSYGTGGQPQHF.